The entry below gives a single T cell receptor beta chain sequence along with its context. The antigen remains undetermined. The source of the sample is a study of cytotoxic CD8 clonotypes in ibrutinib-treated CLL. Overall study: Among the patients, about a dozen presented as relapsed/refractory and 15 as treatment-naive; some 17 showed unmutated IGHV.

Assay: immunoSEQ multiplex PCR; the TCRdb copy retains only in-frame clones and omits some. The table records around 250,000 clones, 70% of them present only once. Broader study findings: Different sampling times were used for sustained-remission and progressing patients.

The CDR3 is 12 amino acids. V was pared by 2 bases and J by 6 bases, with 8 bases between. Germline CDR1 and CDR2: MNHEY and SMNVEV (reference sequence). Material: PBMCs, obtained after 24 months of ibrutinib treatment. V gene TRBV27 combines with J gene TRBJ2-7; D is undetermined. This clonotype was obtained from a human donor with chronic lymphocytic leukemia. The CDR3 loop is CASSLPLGEQYF. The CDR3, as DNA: TGTGCCAGCAGTTTACCTTTAGGCGAGCAGTACTTC.